This T cell receptor (beta chain) was sequenced for a study of T-cell memory formation after mild COVID-19. General study findings and limits: Among CD4+ contracting clones, most were CM and EM, and CD8+ ones EMRA. Several responding clones turned up in pre-infection memory, indicating that cross-reactive memory may have taken part.

With regard to this clonotype: The antigen is unknown.

5'RACE primed at constant segments yielded TCR alpha and TCR beta cDNA libraries bearing sample barcodes and UMIs. MiXCR, applied by TCRdb to the 5' RACE reads, yields one record per CDR3 protein. The table has about 360,000 distinct CDR3 sequences, around 14% seen once. The CDR3 length is 14 residues. Trimming cost V 2 bases and J 5 bases; bases outside gene matches: 3. Germline values: CDR1 MNHEY, CDR2 SVGEGT. Sequenced: PBMCs or a T cell subset sorted from them (not recorded which). The V gene is TRBV6-2 or TRBV6-3, the J gene TRBJ2-5; TRBD1 agrees at 9 bases. This receptor was obtained from a man younger than 35 who had mild COVID-19 (a few samples of this study predate the infection). Cell type and time point are not known. The CDR3 region has the DNA TGTGCCAGCAGTTACGGACAGGGGTGGGAGACCCAGTACTTC. Protein: CASSYGQGWETQYF.